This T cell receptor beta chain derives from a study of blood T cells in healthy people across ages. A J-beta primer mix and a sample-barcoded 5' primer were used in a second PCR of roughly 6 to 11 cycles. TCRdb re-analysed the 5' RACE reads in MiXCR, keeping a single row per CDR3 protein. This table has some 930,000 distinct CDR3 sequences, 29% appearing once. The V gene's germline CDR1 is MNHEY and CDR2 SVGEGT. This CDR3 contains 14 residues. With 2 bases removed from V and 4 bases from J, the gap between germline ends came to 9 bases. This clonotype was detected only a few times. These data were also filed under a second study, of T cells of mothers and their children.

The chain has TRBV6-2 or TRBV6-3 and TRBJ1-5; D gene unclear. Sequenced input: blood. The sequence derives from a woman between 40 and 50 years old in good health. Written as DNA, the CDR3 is TGTGCCAGCAGTTACATGGGTCAGAATCAGCCCCAGCATTTT. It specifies CASSYMGQNQPQHF.